The next 30 T cell receptor beta chains were all read from a single sample in a study of early T cells in non-severe SARS-CoV-2 infection. In TCRdb, the 5' RACE reads were re-called with MiXCR into one record per CDR3 protein. The sample lists tens of thousands of distinct CDR3 sequences, over 15% occurring once. Here the sequenced sample was whole blood, taken at baseline. Receptor source: an adult who was a healthcare worker with PCR-confirmed SARS-CoV-2 infection or an uninfected control (not recorded which).

This clonotype was seen a few times. The chain links TRBV20-1 to TRBJ2-3, with TRBD1 as a possible D gene (5 bases). This CDR3 is 15 amino acids long. CDR1 and CDR2 (germline): DFQATT, SNEGSKA (reference sequence). V dropped 2 bases and J dropped 4 bases, with 16 bases sitting between them. The CDR3 region is CSARYARGPPDTQYF. In nucleotides, the CDR3 is TGCAGTGCTAGATATGCTAGGGGCCCGCCAGATACGCAGTATTTT.

This clonotype has only a few counts. The rearrangement uses TRBV20-1 and TRBJ2-7, with D possibly TRBD2 on 6 matching bases. Germline loops: CDR1 DFQATT, CDR2 SNEGSKA (reference sequence). The CDR3 length is 13 residues. The V and J ends lost 3 bases and 0 bases respectively, with 9 bases between them. CDR3 DNA: TGCAGTGCTAGGGACTACTTCTCCTACGAGCAGTACTTC. It is translated as CSARDYFSYEQYF.

The chain uses TRBV10-3 and TRBJ2-7; 8 nucleotides align to TRBD2. CDR1 is ENHRY, CDR2 SYGVKD, per germline. V trimming: 3 bases; J trimming: 0 bases; junction bases outside the gene matches: 4. The CDR3 is 15 residues long. In DNA, the CDR3 is TGTGCCATCAGTGAAGAGCGGGGGAGCTCCTACGAGCAGTACTTC. Translation gives CAISEERGSSYEQYF.

This chain joins TRBV10-2 and TRBJ1-1; no clear D. This CDR3 comprises 12 residues. Per germline, CDR1 WSHSY and CDR2 SAAADI. V was pared by 3 bases and J by 7 bases, with 9 bases between. The CDR3 loop is CASSDLDGEAFF. In nucleotides, the CDR3 is TGCGCCAGCAGTGATTTAGACGGTGAAGCTTTCTTT.

This clonotype was found many times. This chain uses TRBV5-6 with TRBJ2-3, with no clear D. CDR1 SGHDT and CDR2 YYEEEE come from the germline V gene. Trimming removed 0 bases at V and 3 bases at J, with 5 bases between. This CDR3 has 13 residues. The CDR3 nucleotides are TGTGCCAGCAGCTTGGCCCATACAGATACGCAGTATTTT. Protein sequence: CASSLAHTDTQYF.

On this clonotype itself: The junction does not match germline at one end; this may be a read error. The rearrangement links TRBV5-1 to TRBJ2-2, with 9 bases identical to TRBD1. This CDR3 comprises 16 residues. CDR1 and CDR2 (germline): SGHRS, YFSETQ. The CDR3 coding sequence is TGCACCAGCAGCCGGAGGCCGGGACAGGGCATCGGGGAGCTGTTTTTT. Translating gives CTSSRRPGQGIGELFF.

This clonotype was observed many times. The chain uses TRBV19 and TRBJ2-1; D is possibly TRBD1 or TRBD2 (5 bases each). Germline CDR1 is LNHDA and CDR2 is SQIVND (reference sequence). The CDR3 has 15 residues. Trimming pared 6 bases from V and 6 bases from J, leaving 18 bases between. The CDR3 bases are TGTGCCAGTAGCGATCCTTGGGGGTCCACCAATGAGCAGTTCTTC. This sequence encodes CASSDPWGSTNEQFF.

This clonotype has more than one count but fewer than ten. The genes are TRBV2 and TRBJ2-7, with TRBD2 matching 10 bases. The CDR3 has 14 amino acids. Looked up from germline, CDR1 is SNHLY and CDR2 is FYNNEI. V shed 6 bases and J 3 bases; nucleotides not matched to a gene: 5. CDR3 DNA: TGTGCCAGCAGGTGGACTAGCGGCAACTACGAGCAGTACTTC. Protein sequence: CASRWTSGNYEQYF.

This clonotype was detected only a few times. The V and J genes are TRBV28 and TRBJ2-2, with 8 bases aligning to TRBD2. This CDR3 is 14 amino acids long. V was clipped by 6 bases and J by 8 bases; unmatched bases: 8. Looked up from germline, CDR1 is MDHEN and CDR2 is SYDVKM. The DNA for the CDR3 is TGTGCCAGCAGACGCCCGGGAGGGGCTGGGGAGCTGTTTTTT. This translates into CASRRPGGAGELFF.

This rearrangement joins TRBV20-1 to TRBJ2-1, with D possibly matching TRBD1 (5 bases). The CDR3 runs to 14 residues. Trimming cost V 5 bases and J 0 bases, with 11 bases left between them. Germline lookup yields CDR1 DFQATT and CDR2 SNEGSKA (reference sequence). The CDR3 spells CSAGAPSSYNEQFF. The CDR3 coding sequence is TGCAGTGCTGGGGCGCCTAGCTCCTACAATGAGCAGTTCTTC.

The gene calls are TRBV4-3 and TRBJ2-7; D is unclear. CDR3 length equals 14 residues. In germline, CDR1 is LGHNA, CDR2 YSLEER. Trimming took 1 base from V and 2 from J, leaving 9 bases between them. For the CDR3, the DNA is TGCGCCAGCAGCCAAGCGGGCTTAGCCTACGAGCAGTACTTC. Translation gives CASSQAGLAYEQYF.

The V and J genes are TRBV7-9 and TRBJ2-1; TRBD2 matches at 7 bases. Looked up from germline, CDR1 is SEHNR and CDR2 is FQNEAQ (reference sequence). This CDR3 is built from 20 residues. The V segment lost 4 bases and the J segment 0 bases; nucleotides outside the gene matches: 18. This chain's CDR3 is CASSSSPGTKGFSSYNEQFF. CDR3 in DNA: TGTGCCAGCAGCTCCTCCCCCGGGACTAAGGGGTTCAGCTCCTACAATGAGCAGTTCTTC. The full variable domain, rest sourced from reference TRBV7-9 and TRBJ2-1, is DTGVSQNPRHKITKRGQNVTFRCDPISEHNRLYWYRQTLGQGPEFLTYFQNEAQLEKSRLLSDRFSAERPKGSFSTLEIQRTEQGDSAMYLCASSSSPGTKGFSSYNEQFFGPGTRLTVL.

Many counts were recorded for this clonotype. This chain uses TRBV10-1 with TRBJ2-7, with 8 positions matching TRBD2. Per the germline V gene, CDR1 is WNHNN and CDR2 is SYGVQD (reference sequence). Losses at the gene ends were 10 bases for V and 7 bases for J; bases not matched to a gene: 12. The CDR3 is 13 amino acids. The CDR3 DNA is TGCGCCACCCCCTCCGGGAGGGGCCGGGAGCAGTACTTC. Its translation is CATPSGRGREQYF.

This chain joins TRBV28 and TRBJ2-7, with 8 positions matching TRBD1. Germline assignment: CDR1 MDHEN and CDR2 SYDVKM. V lost 6 bases and J lost 2; bases outside the gene matches: 6. This CDR3 has 14 residues. The CDR3 DNA sequence: TGTGCCAGCAGAGACAGGGGACCCCCCTACGAGCAGTACTTC. Protein sequence: CASRDRGPPYEQYF.

This clonotype was seen only a few times. This sequence joins TRBV11-2 and TRBJ2-1; D unresolved. This CDR3 spans 12 amino acids. V gave up 3 bases and J gave up 15 bases, with 15 bases separating them. Germline values: CDR1 SGHAT, CDR2 FQNNGV. The CDR3 loop is CASSFGILQWFF. As DNA, the CDR3 is TGTGCCAGCAGCTTTGGAATTCTACAGTGGTTCTTC.

This clonotype has a handful of counts. The genes are TRBV7-9 and TRBJ2-3; 9 bases are shared with TRBD1. CDR1 is SEHNR, CDR2 FQNEAQ, per germline (reference sequence). V was clipped by 10 bases and J by 0 bases; unmatched bases: 5. The CDR3 extends over 14 amino acids. DNA for the CDR3: TGTGCCACTCACAGGGGGCAAAGCACAGATACGCAGTATTTT. It yields the protein CATHRGQSTDTQYF.

Only a few counts were recorded for this clonotype. CDR3 DNA sequence: TGTGCCAGCTCACCACCGGGAGTCTACGAGCAGTACTTC. Its protein is CASSPPGVYEQYF. The chain couples TRBV18 to TRBJ2-7; D perhaps matches TRBD2 (5 bases). V dropped 0 bases and J dropped 3 bases, with 6 bases sitting between them. Germline V lookup: CDR1 KGHSH, CDR2 LQKENI. This CDR3 spans 13 amino acids.

This clonotype was found many times. The chain joins TRBV12-3 or TRBV12-4 to TRBJ2-7, with D possibly being TRBD1 (5 bases). The CDR3 length is 11 residues. V lost 4 bases to trimming and J lost 8 bases, with 9 bases between them. The CDR3 bases are TGTGCCAGCAGTTCAAGACAGCAGCAGTACTTC. It codes for CASSSRQQQYF.

Only a few counts were recorded for this clonotype. This chain links TRBV10-2 with TRBJ2-7; no clear D gene. The germline V and J ends were trimmed by 8 bases and 4 bases, with 18 bases remaining between them. The CDR3 spans 14 residues. Germline V gene sequence: CDR1 WSHSY, CDR2 SAAADI. The CDR3 loop is CASGSTHPVYEQYF. CDR3 sequence (DNA): TGCGCCAGCGGCAGTACCCACCCGGTGTACGAGCAGTACTTC.

This clonotype was picked up many times. The chain recombines TRBV12-3 or TRBV12-4 with TRBJ2-1, with TRBD2 matching over 10 bases. V dropped 5 bases and J dropped 0; count of bases not matched to a gene: 16. The CDR3 is 20 residues long. CDR3: CASSPMGLAPEAGSYNEQFF. In DNA form, the CDR3 reads TGTGCCAGCAGTCCAATGGGACTAGCGCCAGAAGCGGGCTCCTACAATGAGCAGTTCTTC.

This rearrangement joins TRBV12-5 to TRBJ1-1, with no clear D. V lost 6 bases and J 5 bases, leaving 10 bases between the germline ends. Germline V CDR1 and CDR2: LGHNT, FRNRAP. There are 12 residues in the CDR3. CDR3: CASGSGRTEAFF. The CDR3 DNA is TGTGCTAGTGGCTCGGGGAGGACTGAAGCTTTCTTT.

The chain is built from TRBV5-1 and TRBJ2-6; D uncertain. Trimming took off 5 bases at V and 1 base at J, with 10 bases between the two ends. CDR1 SGHRS and CDR2 YFSETQ come from the germline V gene. The CDR3 spans 15 residues. The CDR3 loop reads CASSSIQSGANVLTF. CDR3 bases: TGCGCCAGCAGTTCCATCCAGTCTGGGGCCAACGTCCTGACTTTC.

V usage is TRBV20-1 and J usage is TRBJ2-7, with D possibly TRBD1 on 9 matching bases. Germline values: CDR1 DFQATT, CDR2 SNEGSKA (reference sequence). CDR3 size: 14 residues. V was clipped by 3 bases and J by 6 bases, with 18 bases between them. The CDR3 loop reads CSARGTGTSGEQYF. CDR3 coding DNA: TGCAGTGCTAGGGGGACAGGGACTAGTGGCGAGCAGTACTTC.

The table lists this clonotype with a few counts. The rearrangement joins TRBV6-2 or TRBV6-3 to TRBJ1-1, with 9 positions matching TRBD1. This CDR3 has 14 amino acids. Trimming cost V 4 bases and J 5 bases; bases outside gene matches: 5. The germline gives CDR1 MNHEY, CDR2 SVGEGT. CDR3 region: CASSSGQGTTEAFF. CDR3 DNA: TGTGCCAGCAGTTCGGGACAGGGTACGACTGAAGCTTTCTTT.

This clonotype has more than one count but fewer than ten. The chain couples TRBV11-2 to TRBJ2-1; unclear D gene. Between the trimmed V and J ends, which lost 7 bases and 6 bases, there was a span of 13 bases. CDR3 length: 13 amino acids. Germline V CDR1 and CDR2: SGHAT, FQNNGV. CDR3 loop: CASNAPRVNEQFF. The CDR3 DNA reads TGTGCCAGCAACGCTCCCCGTGTCAATGAGCAGTTCTTC. The full variable domain, its missing parts supplied by reference TRBV11-2 and TRBJ2-1, is EAGVAQSPRYKIIEKRQSVAFWCNPISGHATLYWYQQILGQGPKLLIQFQNNGVVDDSQLPKDRFSAERLKGVDSTLKIQPAKLEDSAVYLCASNAPRVNEQFFGPGTRLTVL.

V and J are TRBV5-1 and TRBJ2-1; no clear D gene. The ends were cut back, 4 bases at V and 7 bases at J, with 6 bases in the middle. There are 11 residues in the CDR3. CDR1 SGHRS and CDR2 YFSETQ come from the germline V gene. The CDR3 DNA reads TGCGCCAGCAGCCAGGCTAATGAGCAGTTCTTC. Its translation is CASSQANEQFF.

This clonotype was recorded a few times. This chain uses TRBV12-3 or TRBV12-4 with TRBJ1-4; D is uncertain. CDR3 size: 14 residues. V was shortened by 6 bases and J by 4 bases, with 12 bases between the two germline ends. The CDR3 bases are TGTGCCAGCAGCTCTAACCAATTTAATGAAAAACTGTTTTTT. It is translated as CASSSNQFNEKLFF.

The chain has TRBV12-2 and TRBJ1-5; TRBD1 was called by the table and not checked on the DNA. TRBV12-2 is recorded as a pseudogene. The CDR3 totals 16 residues. In DNA form, the CDR3 reads TGTGCAAGTCGCTTAAAGGGACAGGGGGCAAATCAGCCCCAGCATTTT. Translation gives CASRLKGQGANQPQHF.

The chain employs TRBV19 and TRBJ1-2, with D possibly being TRBD1 (5 bases). Trimming pared 3 bases from V and 4 bases from J, leaving 12 bases between. CDR1 and CDR2 from the germline V gene are LNHDA and SQIVND (reference sequence). This CDR3 is 14 amino acids long. CDR3 coding DNA: TGTGCCAGTAGTATCTCGGGGGTCCGCTATGGCTACACCTTC. Its translation is CASSISGVRYGYTF.

The chain joins TRBV6-1 to TRBJ2-7, with unresolved D. Trimming took 7 bases from V and 1 from J, leaving 14 bases between them. Germline V lookup: CDR1 MNHNS, CDR2 SASEGT. This CDR3 has 14 residues. CDR3 bases: TGTGCCAGCATTGTCCCGGGCGGTTCCTACGAGCAGTACTTC. This gives the protein CASIVPGGSYEQYF.